This T cell receptor beta chain emerged from a study of spatial heterogeneity in lung cancer (dated by TCRdb to the late 2010s). Regarding the complete study: Beta-chain transcripts were consistently detected in greater numbers than alpha-chain transcripts, which likely reflects a higher abundance of beta-chain transcripts. Nonsynonymous mutation counts, determined by whole-exome sequencing of tumor tissue, were related to features of the TCR repertoire. Both alpha and beta chains were TCR-sequenced in 200 or so tumor regions, under 80 matched nontumor lung samples and around 54 PBMC samples obtained at surgery. In the raw uncorrected reads, each unique combination of TCR and UMI appeared on average more than ten times. TCR alpha and beta repertoires were quantitatively compared across multiple tumor regions, matched nontumor lung and blood in non-small cell lung cancer. Study-wide findings and limitations: Confirming at a functional level the hypothesis that regional TCRs recognize regional mutations was considered to require additional single-cell paired TCR alpha and beta sequencing.

There are many counts of this clonotype. The antigen it recognizes is unknown. It has no much larger one-base neighbor in the sample; base qualities were not kept. As an off-target read in a library built for alpha chains, this beta chain has a frequency of little significance. The protocol used for the library was 5' RACE. Sequencer: NextSeq 500. To allow correction of PCR and sequencing errors, the TCR library protocol tagged every TCR cDNA molecule with a unique molecular identifier. In the authors' own workflow: TCR identification, UMI-based error correction and CDR3 extraction were all carried out with Decombinator tools. TCRs above a frequency of 2 per 1,000, corresponding to the top 1% of the tumor frequency distribution, were defined as expanded. Each repertoire was subsampled 100 times to 5,000 TCRs, after which Renyi diversity was computed with the R vegan package. CDR3 similarity networks were built from amino acid triplet string-kernel similarity, with CDR3s being connected when pairwise similarity was above 0.82. The public reads were run again by TCRdb, first through fastp at Q25 and then through MiXCR, and only productive beta chains were kept. Under each unique CDR3 protein, matching rows form one entry showing the most common genes and DNA. The V and J calls follow TCRdb's processing rather than the paper's. This sample lists about 10,000 distinct CDR3 sequences; 3% to 5% were detected once. The top ten hold more than 6.5% of the sample.

The germline V gene encodes CDR1 MNHNS and CDR2 SASEGT. Its CDR3 holds 13 amino acids, cysteine through phenylalanine. Just the 39-base CDR3 DNA is kept, in frame starting at base 1. The V end loses 4 bases and the J end loses 7 bases, and a stretch of 11 bases separates them. The time point label, as the study defines it: sample taken at primary tumor resection. Whole RNA extracted from tumor and nontumor lung tissue, or from cryopreserved PBMC samples, was used for TCR sequencing without cell sorting. Samples were obtained from around 72 patients with early-stage, untreated non-small cell lung cancer from the lung TRACERx cohort. Only patients for whom sufficient RNA was available from at least two tumor regions were selected for TCR sequencing. A lung pathologist reviewed the tumor and adjacent nontumor lung specimens before the specimens were selected.

This TCR was sampled from a male donor with early-stage non-small cell lung cancer. Sequencing used normal lung tissue next to the tumor, obtained at surgery. The sequence joins TRBV6-1 to TRBJ1-5; no D gene can be assigned with confidence. The bases are TGTGCCAGCAGTGCCATGGTGTCGCAGCCCCAGCATTTT. It codes for CASSAMVSQPQHF.